Below are 25 T cell receptor beta chains sequenced from a single sample in a study of shared clonotypes between healthy human individuals. Assay: immunoSEQ multiplex PCR; the TCRdb copy retains only in-frame clones and omits some. The profile shows a few million clones, roughly 90% of them singletons. Sequencing was done on a sample of naive CD4+ T cells from PBMCs. Subset of the sample: CD45RA+ positively selected. The receptors here all came from a man aged 18-30 years in good health. Some clones in this sample may be carry-over from other donors' samples.

Worth noting for this clone: This sample includes further DNA sequences coding for the same CDR3. V gene TRBV5-6 combines with J gene TRBJ1-5, with D possibly matching TRBD1 (5 bases). The germline gives CDR1 SGHDT, CDR2 YYEEEE. V gave up 2 bases and J gave up 4 bases, with 13 bases separating them. This CDR3 contains 15 residues. The CDR3 protein is CASSFLGAGNQPQHF. The CDR3 nucleotides are TGTGCCAGCAGCTTCTTAGGGGCGGGGAATCAGCCCCAGCATTTT.

Turning to this clone: One end of the junction varies from germline; a read error may be responsible. The J gene is TRBJ1-2, the V gene TRBV11-2; a weak D match, TRBD1 (5 bases). The CDR3 runs 13 residues. Germline assignment: CDR1 SGHAT and CDR2 FQNNGV. DNA for the CDR3: TGTGCCAGCAGCGCGCCTACCGGTAGGGGCCTCTGCTTC. Protein sequence: CASSAPTGRGLCF.

The chain uses TRBV7-9 and TRBJ2-7; D remains unclear. CDR1 and CDR2 from the germline V gene are SEHNR and FQNEAQ (reference sequence). The CDR3 contains 12 residues. V was cut by 3 bases and J by 4 bases, with 7 bases left in between. CDR3: CASSFGRYEQYF. For the CDR3, the DNA is TGTGCCAGCAGCTTTGGGCGGTACGAGCAGTACTTC.

The chain uses TRBV11-2 and TRBJ2-5; 12 bases agree with TRBD2. This CDR3 spans 17 amino acids. Germline V lookup: CDR1 SGHAT, CDR2 FQNNGV. V dropped 0 bases and J dropped 4; count of bases not matched to a gene: 6. CDR3 nucleotides: TGTGCCAGCAGCTTAGATCAGGCACTAGCGGGAGGAGAGACCCAGTACTTC. It encodes CASSLDQALAGGETQYF.

The rearrangement joins TRBV9 to TRBJ2-2, with TRBD1 identical over 11 bases. Germline CDR1 reads SGDLS; CDR2 reads YYNGEE. The CDR3 runs to 18 residues. Trimming cost V 4 bases and J 5 bases; bases outside gene matches: 13. In DNA, the CDR3 is TGTGCCAGCAGCCCAGGGACAGGGGGGCGCATGAGGACCGGGGAGCTGTTTTTT. This gives the protein CASSPGTGGRMRTGELFF.

The chain couples TRBV10-3 to TRBJ1-4; D is possibly TRBD1 (6 bases). Trimming stripped 3 bases from V and 8 bases from J, with 16 bases between. Germline-derived CDR1 and CDR2 are ENHRY and SYGVKD. CDR3 length: 15 amino acids. CDR3 DNA sequence: TGTGCCATCAGTGAACAGGGCATCCGGAGGGAAAAACTGTTTTTT. Translated: CAISEQGIRREKLFF.

This chain connects TRBV28 to TRBJ1-2; TRBD1 matches 7 bases. The trim removed 5 bases at V and 6 bases at J, leaving 12 bases unmatched. Looked up from germline, CDR1 is MDHEN and CDR2 is SYDVKM. CDR3 length: 15 residues. The CDR3 protein is CASSPLDRESHGYTF. The CDR3 DNA sequence: TGTGCCAGCAGTCCACTCGACAGGGAGAGCCATGGCTACACCTTC.

DNA of the CDR3: TGCGCCAGCAGCTTGGCGTCTAGCGGGAGCGCTAGCACAGATACGCAGTATTTT. Amino acids: CASSLASSGSASTDTQYF. V gene TRBV5-1 combines with J gene TRBJ2-3; 10 bases align to TRBD2. The junction had 7 bases not matched to a gene; V was cut back by 0 bases and J by 0 bases. Germline values: CDR1 SGHRS, CDR2 YFSETQ. The CDR3 runs to 18 residues.

The table lists this clone with a count of one. The chain recombines TRBV5-5 with TRBJ2-7, with D unresolved. CDR3 length: 12 amino acids. The V gene's germline CDR1 is SGHKS and CDR2 YYEKEE (reference sequence). Trimming stripped 2 bases from V and 2 bases from J, with 5 bases between. The CDR3 spells CASSFRAYEQYF. The CDR3 DNA follows: TGTGCCAGCAGCTTTAGGGCCTACGAGCAGTACTTC.

The chain combines TRBV5-6 with TRBJ1-2; no firm D call. The CDR3 has 15 amino acids. V dropped 3 bases and J dropped 4 bases, with 16 bases sitting between them. Per germline, CDR1 SGHDT and CDR2 YYEEEE. The CDR3 here is CASSSPGTQGYGYTF. CDR3 nucleotide sequence: TGTGCCAGCAGCTCCCCGGGCACCCAAGGCTATGGCTACACCTTC. The full variable domain, in which reference TRBV5-6 and TRBJ1-2 provide the parts outside the CDR3, is DAGVTQSPTHLIKTRGQQVTLRCSPKSGHDTVSWYQQALGQGPQFIFQYYEEEERQRGNFPDRFSGHQFPNYSSELNVNALLLGDSALYLCASSSPGTQGYGYTFGSGTRLTVV.

V usage is TRBV28 and J usage is TRBJ2-7; maybe TRBD1 (5 bases). Trimming took 5 bases from V and 2 from J, leaving 13 bases between them. CDR3 length: 14 amino acids. Germline V gene data show CDR1 as MDHEN and CDR2 as SYDVKM. The CDR3 DNA reads as TGTGCCAGCAGTACTCAGGGTTACCCCTACGAGCAGTACTTC. It encodes CASSTQGYPYEQYF.

The CDR3 nucleotides are TGTGCCACCACGGGACTAGCGGGGAACTACAATGAGCAGTTCTTC. Protein product: CATTGLAGNYNEQFF. The V call is TRBV28, the J call TRBJ2-1, with TRBD2 matching over 13 bases. Germline lookup yields CDR1 MDHEN and CDR2 SYDVKM. The ends lost 10 bases at V and 3 bases at J; junction bases unmatched: 6. The CDR3 is 15 amino acids.

V gene TRBV30 combines with J gene TRBJ2-1; 7 bases are shared with TRBD2. Germline V gene data show CDR1 as GTSNPN and CDR2 as SVGIG (reference sequence). The ends lost 3 bases at V and 8 bases at J; junction bases unmatched: 7. The CDR3 runs to 13 residues. CDR3 sequence: CAWSGRPGDEQFF. The CDR3 bases are TGTGCCTGGAGCGGGAGGCCTGGGGATGAGCAGTTCTTC.

A word on this clone: Other nucleotide sequences from this sample produce the same CDR3. This chain joins TRBV6-5 and TRBJ2-7; the D is unclear. Trimming removed 6 bases at V and 0 bases at J, with 9 bases between. Germline CDR1 MNHEY, CDR2 SVGAGI. The CDR3 spans 13 residues. Here the CDR3 reads CASSPGPSYEQYF. CDR3 bases: TGTGCCAGCAGCCCGGGCCCCTCCTACGAGCAGTACTTC.

This chain joins TRBV7-9 and TRBJ2-7; 11 bases fit TRBD1. CDR3 size: 16 residues. Germline V lookup: CDR1 SEHNR, CDR2 FQNEAQ (reference sequence). Trimming removed 5 bases from V and 2 bases from J; junction bases left unmatched: 8. The CDR3 DNA reads as TGTGCCAGCAGCCCTTCCGGGACAGGGGGTGCCTACGAGCAGTACTTC. This codes for CASSPSGTGGAYEQYF. Filled out from reference TRBV7-9 and TRBJ2-7, the complete variable domain reads DTGVSQNPRHKITKRGQNVTFRCDPISEHNRLYWYRQTLGQGPEFLTYFQNEAQLEKSRLLSDRFSAERPKGSFSTLEIQRTEQGDSAMYLCASSPSGTGGAYEQYFGPGTRLTVT.

The V gene is TRBV9, the J gene TRBJ2-5; D not resolved. Trimming pared 4 bases from V and 2 bases from J, leaving 15 bases between. Germline lookup yields CDR1 SGDLS and CDR2 YYNGEE. This CDR3 is 15 amino acids long. CDR3 sequence (DNA): TGTGCCAGCAGCCCCCTCTCGGCGTTACAAGAGACCCAGTACTTC. Its translation is CASSPLSALQETQYF.

The chain links TRBV10-3 to TRBJ2-1; 9 bases line up with TRBD1. V was pared by 4 bases and J by 9 bases, with 7 bases of the junction left unmatched. Germline V gene sequence: CDR1 ENHRY, CDR2 SYGVKD. CDR3 length: 14 residues. CDR3 bases: TGTGCCATCAGTGCGGGACAGGGATTTGGTGAGCAGTTCTTC. It translates to CAISAGQGFGEQFF.

The genes are TRBV5-1 and TRBJ2-7; unclear D gene. This CDR3 region has 16 residues. The V and J ends lost 0 bases and 4 bases respectively, with 17 bases between them. Germline V gives CDR1 SGHRS, CDR2 YFSETQ. CDR3 amino acids: CASSLDSAANVYEQYF. The CDR3 region has the DNA TGCGCCAGCAGCTTGGATTCGGCAGCGAATGTATACGAGCAGTACTTC.

The chain carries TRBV11-2 and TRBJ2-5; D not certain. V shed 3 bases and J shed 6 bases, with 5 bases lying between them. CDR1 and CDR2 from the germline V gene are SGHAT and FQNNGV. The CDR3 consists of 11 residues. The CDR3 here is CASSFQQTQYF. The CDR3 DNA reads as TGTGCCAGCAGCTTCCAGCAGACCCAGTACTTC.

The gene calls are TRBV27 and TRBJ2-7; TRBD2 might be the D (7 bases). The CDR3 extends over 16 amino acids. The V end lost 6 bases, the J end lost 5 bases, and 23 bases lay between the germline ends. Germline V lookup: CDR1 MNHEY, CDR2 SMNVEV (reference sequence). The CDR3: CASRATRGATRNEQYF. CDR3 coding DNA: TGTGCCAGCAGAGCCACCCGGGGGGCTACAAGGAACGAGCAGTACTTC.

The chain recombines TRBV6-6 with TRBJ1-4; 10 bases map to TRBD1. The CDR3 totals 14 residues. The J segment lost 8 bases and the V segment lost 6 bases, leaving 6 bases of the junction unmatched. Germline V gene lookup returns CDR1 MNHNY and CDR2 SVGAGI (reference sequence). For the CDR3, the DNA is TGTGCCAGCAGGGGGACAGGGGTTTGGGAAAAACTGTTTTTT. Translating gives CASRGTGVWEKLFF.

The rearrangement links TRBV4-1 to TRBJ2-7, with 11 bases aligning to TRBD1. CDR1 and CDR2 (germline): MGHRA, YSYEKL. V lost 0 bases and J lost 7; bases outside the gene matches: 5. This CDR3 is 15 amino acids long. As DNA, the CDR3 is TGCGCCAGCAGCCAAGAGTGGGGGACAGGGGGAGAGCAGTACTTC. Residues: CASSQEWGTGGEQYF.

With regard to this clone: The sample carries other DNA sequences with the same CDR3. This chain joins TRBV2 and TRBJ1-5, with 8 bases identical to TRBD1. The CDR3 covers 15 residues. Germline lookup yields CDR1 SNHLY and CDR2 FYNNEI. Unmatched junction bases numbered 4, after V lost 6 bases and J lost 0 bases. Here the CDR3 reads CASSLTGDSNQPQHF. The CDR3 bases are TGTGCCAGCAGCCTGACAGGGGATAGCAATCAGCCCCAGCATTTT. The variable domain in full, completed from reference TRBV2 and TRBJ1-5, reads EPEVTQTPSHQVTQMGQEVILRCVPISNHLYFYWYRQILGQKVEFLVSFYNNEISEKSEIFDDQFSVERPDGSNFTLKIRSTKLEDSAMYFCASSLTGDSNQPQHFGDGTRLSIL.

To note about this clone: The same CDR3 arises from other DNA sequences in this sample as well. V and J are TRBV30 and TRBJ1-3; possibly TRBD1 for D (5 bases). Trimming stripped 0 bases from V and 3 bases from J, with 6 bases between. Germline V CDR1 and CDR2: GTSNPN, SVGIG (reference sequence). This CDR3 comprises 13 residues. The CDR3 region is CAWSVQGGNTIYF. CDR3 coding DNA: TGTGCCTGGAGTGTCCAGGGTGGAAACACCATATATTTT.

The rearrangement joins TRBV6-5 to TRBJ1-6; D might be TRBD1 (6 bases). With 5 bases removed from V and 7 bases from J, the gap between germline ends came to 15 bases. CDR3 size: 15 residues. From germline, CDR1 is MNHEY and CDR2 SVGAGI. Written as DNA, the CDR3 is TGTGCCAGCAGTCTGAACAGGGCCCGAAATTCACCCCTCCACTTT. Translating gives CASSLNRARNSPLHF.